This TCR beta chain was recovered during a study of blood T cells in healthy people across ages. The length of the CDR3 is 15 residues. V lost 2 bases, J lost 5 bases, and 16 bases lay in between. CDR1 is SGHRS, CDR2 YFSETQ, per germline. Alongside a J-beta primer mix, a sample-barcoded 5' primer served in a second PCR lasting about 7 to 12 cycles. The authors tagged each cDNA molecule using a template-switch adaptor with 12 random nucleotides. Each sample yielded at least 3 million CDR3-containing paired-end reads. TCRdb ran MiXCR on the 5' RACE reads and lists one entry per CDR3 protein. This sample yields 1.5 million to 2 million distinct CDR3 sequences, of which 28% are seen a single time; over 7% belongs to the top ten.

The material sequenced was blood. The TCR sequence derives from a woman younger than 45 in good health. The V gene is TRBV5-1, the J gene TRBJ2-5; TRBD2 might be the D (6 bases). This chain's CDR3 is CASSLSWGGTETQYF. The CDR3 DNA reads TGCGCCAGCAGCTTAAGTTGGGGAGGTACCGAGACCCAGTACTTC. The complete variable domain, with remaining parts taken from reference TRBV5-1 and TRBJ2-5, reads KAGVTQTPRYLIKTRGQQVTLSCSPISGHRSVSWYQQTPGQGLQFLFEYFSETQRNKGNFPGRFSGRQFSNSRSEMNVSTLELGDSALYLCASSLSWGGTETQYFGPGTRLLVL.